A single sample gave rise to the 16 T cell receptor beta chains below, sequenced in a study of CD8 T cells in cerebrospinal fluid in Alzheimer's disease. Each CDR3 protein gets one entry in TCRdb, which reprocessed the 10x single-cell sequencing reads and gives no DNA. This sample contains roughly 1,000 distinct CDR3 sequences. Sequenced sample: cerebrospinal fluid. These receptors were taken from a human donor with Alzheimer's disease.

This clonotype is labeled medium-sized based on frequency. V gene TRBV19 combines with J gene TRBJ2-1; checking the TCRdb D call of TRBD2 is not possible without DNA. Germline V gene lookup returns CDR1 LNHDA and CDR2 SQIVND (reference sequence). The CDR3 totals 15 residues. This chain's CDR3 is CASRLAGAGYNEQFF.

This clonotype is called medium-sized based on its frequency. The chain has TRBV4-1 and TRBJ2-5; the TCRdb D gene call, TRBD2, has no DNA to confirm it. CDR3 length: 14 residues. The germline V gene has CDR1 MGHRA and CDR2 YSYEKL. CDR3 sequence reads: CASSHPAGGETQYF.

This clonotype registers medium-sized by frequency. The chain recombines TRBV7-9 with TRBJ1-6; with no DNA, the TCRdb D assignment of TRBD1 cannot be verified. Germline CDR1 is SEHNR and CDR2 is FQNEAQ (reference sequence). The CDR3 loop spans 14 amino acids. This chain's CDR3 is CASSQQGDGSPLHF. The variable domain in full, completed from reference TRBV7-9 and TRBJ1-6, reads DTGVSQNPRHKITKRGQNVTFRCDPISEHNRLYWYRQTLGQGPEFLTYFQNEAQLEKSRLLSDRFSAERPKGSFSTLEIQRTEQGDSAMYLCASSQQGDGSPLHFGNGTRLTVT.

In terms of frequency, this clonotype is large. The rearrangement links TRBV29-1 to TRBJ1-5; TCRdb indicates TRBD1, and absent DNA this call remains unverified. CDR3 size: 15 residues. CDR1 is SQVTM, CDR2 ANQGSEA, per germline. The CDR3 protein is CSVGWTGESNQPQHF.

This clonotype is identified as medium-sized from frequency. The chain recombines TRBV12-3 or TRBV12-4 with TRBJ2-3; absent DNA, TCRdb's TRBD1 call cannot be checked. This CDR3 is 17 amino acids long. The CDR3 region is CASSLGAGAGVPDTQYF.

J is TRBJ1-1 and V is TRBV19; the D call of TRBD1 rests on TCRdb alone, since no DNA is present to check it. This CDR3 region has 14 residues. Germline loops: CDR1 LNHDA, CDR2 SQIVND (reference sequence). This CDR3 reads CASSISGVDTEAFF.

This clonotype is labeled large based on frequency. The CDR3 sequence is CASRRGTADTQYF. The chain has TRBV3-1 and TRBJ2-3; TCRdb's D call of TRBD1 is untestable without DNA. The CDR3 runs 13 residues. Germline CDR1 is LGHDT and CDR2 is YNNKEL (reference sequence).

This clonotype is medium-sized by frequency. The gene calls are TRBV20-1 and TRBJ2-3; TCRdb gives TRBD2 as the D gene, but with no DNA this cannot be confirmed. CDR1 and CDR2 (germline): DFQATT, SNEGSKA (reference sequence). This CDR3 contains 18 residues. This CDR3 is CSARGPTSGGAWTDTQYF.

Judged by frequency, this clonotype is medium-sized (0.01 to 0.1%). The rearrangement uses TRBV20-1 and TRBJ1-2; TCRdb calls TRBD1, which cannot be checked without DNA. CDR3 length equals 18 residues. Germline V gene data show CDR1 as DFQATT and CDR2 as SNEGSKA (reference sequence). Here the CDR3 reads CSARSLQGTRVIDYGYTF.

Its frequency marks this clonotype as large. CDR3 region: CASSLAADGRVGYTF. The J gene is TRBJ1-2, the V gene TRBV12-3 or TRBV12-4. The CDR3 has 15 residues.

This clonotype registers medium-sized by frequency. This chain joins TRBV5-1 and TRBJ2-7; checking the TCRdb D call of TRBD2 is not possible without DNA. CDR3 length: 14 residues. Germline assignment: CDR1 SGHRS and CDR2 YFSETQ. CDR3: CASSLDDYPYEQYF.

This clonotype is classed as large by frequency. V gene TRBV5-1 combines with J gene TRBJ2-2; the TCRdb call, TRBD1, lacks DNA for checking. The CDR3 contains 16 residues. Germline loops: CDR1 SGHRS, CDR2 YFSETQ. The CDR3 sequence: CASSPNGQGNTGELFF.

This clonotype is labeled large based on frequency. The genes are TRBV7-6 and TRBJ2-5; no DNA is available, so the TRBD2 call from TCRdb remains unchecked. The germline CDR1 and CDR2 sequences are SGHVS and FNYEAQ. The CDR3 runs 15 residues. CDR3 amino acids: CASSSAQAGQETQYF.

This clonotype is deemed medium-sized (0.01 to 0.1%) by its frequency. The chain is built from TRBV20-1 and TRBJ1-1; the D call from TCRdb, TRBD1, cannot be confirmed without DNA. The CDR3 covers 15 residues. Per germline, CDR1 DFQATT and CDR2 SNEGSKA (reference sequence). The CDR3 loop is CSANSPTGLGTEAFF.

This clonotype is deemed medium-sized (0.01 to 0.1%) by its frequency. The chain is built from TRBV11-2 and TRBJ2-1; as DNA is missing, the TRBD2 call by TCRdb cannot be tested. The germline gives CDR1 SGHAT, CDR2 FQNNGV. The CDR3 length is 17 residues. The CDR3 reads CASSLLLGDYYYNEQFF.

This clonotype registers medium-sized by frequency. This chain uses TRBV7-6 with TRBJ2-3; TCRdb gives TRBD1 as the D gene, but with no DNA this cannot be confirmed. Germline-derived CDR1 and CDR2 are SGHVS and FNYEAQ. This CDR3 is built from 14 residues. Here the CDR3 reads CASSLRGSTDTQYF.